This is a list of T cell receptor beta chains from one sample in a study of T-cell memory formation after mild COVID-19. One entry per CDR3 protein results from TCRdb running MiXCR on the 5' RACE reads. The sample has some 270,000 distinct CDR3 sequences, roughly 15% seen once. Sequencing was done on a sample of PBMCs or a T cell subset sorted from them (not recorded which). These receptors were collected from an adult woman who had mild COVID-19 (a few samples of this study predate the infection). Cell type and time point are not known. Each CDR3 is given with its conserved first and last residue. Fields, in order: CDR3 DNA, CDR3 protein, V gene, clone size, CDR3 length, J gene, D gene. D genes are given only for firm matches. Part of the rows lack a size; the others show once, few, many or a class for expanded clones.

CDR3nt: TGTGCCAGCAGCTTAGGCGGGACAGGGACCTTGGAGCAGTACTTC; CDR3aa: CASSLGGTGTLEQYF; v_gene: TRBV7-2; abundance: few; len: 15; j_gene: TRBJ2-7; d_gene: TRBD1
CDR3nt: TGTGCCAGCAGTGAAGGGGAGTCAGATGGAAACACCATATATTTT; CDR3aa: CASSEGESDGNTIYF; v_gene: TRBV12-3/TRBV12-4; abundance: NA; len: 15; j_gene: TRBJ1-3; d_gene: NA
CDR3nt: TGTGCCAGCAGTTACTCCACTAGCGGGGGGGCGGTGAATGAGCAGTTCTTC; CDR3aa: CASSYSTSGGAVNEQFF; v_gene: TRBV6-5; abundance: few; len: 17; j_gene: TRBJ2-1; d_gene: TRBD2
CDR3nt: TGTGCCACCAGTGCGGGTGACAGGGGGTTGAATCAGCCCCAGCATTTT; CDR3aa: CATSAGDRGLNQPQHF; v_gene: TRBV24-1; abundance: NA; len: 16; j_gene: TRBJ1-5; d_gene: TRBD1
CDR3nt: TGTGCCAGCAGCTCAACAGGGGGCCTCCATGAGCAGTTCTTC; CDR3aa: CASSSTGGLHEQFF; v_gene: TRBV12-3/TRBV12-4; abundance: few; len: 14; j_gene: TRBJ2-1; d_gene: TRBD1
CDR3nt: TGTGCCAGCAGCAAAGGACGGTTACAAGAGACCCAGTACTTC; CDR3aa: CASSKGRLQETQYF; v_gene: TRBV5-6; abundance: NA; len: 14; j_gene: TRBJ2-5; d_gene: NA
CDR3nt: TGCGCCAGCAGCCCCGAAGGGCGGATGACCTACAATGAGCAGTTCTTC; CDR3aa: CASSPEGRMTYNEQFF; v_gene: TRBV4-3; abundance: many; len: 16; j_gene: TRBJ2-1; d_gene: NA
CDR3nt: TGTGCCAGCAGCAAGGGGGTCTCCTTGCCCCCCTTT; CDR3aa: CASSKGVSLPPF; v_gene: TRBV14; abundance: few; len: 12; j_gene: TRBJ1-1; d_gene: NA
CDR3nt: TGCGCCAGCAGCTTGGGACACGGGGACACTGAAGCTTTCTTT; CDR3aa: CASSLGHGDTEAFF; v_gene: TRBV5-1; abundance: few; len: 14; j_gene: TRBJ1-1; d_gene: NA
CDR3nt: TGTGCCAGCAGCCCGTACCCGACGGAGAATGGCTACACCTTC; CDR3aa: CASSPYPTENGYTF; v_gene: TRBV5-6; abundance: few; len: 14; j_gene: TRBJ1-2; d_gene: NA
CDR3nt: TGTGCCAGCAGCTTCGGACGGCACCGGGAGACCCAGTACTTC; CDR3aa: CASSFGRHRETQYF; v_gene: TRBV7-2; abundance: many; len: 14; j_gene: TRBJ2-5; d_gene: NA
CDR3nt: TGTGCCAGCAGCTTACCCACATTTAGCTCCTACTCTGGAAACACCATATATTTT; CDR3aa: CASSLPTFSSYSGNTIYF; v_gene: TRBV7-2; abundance: NA; len: 18; j_gene: TRBJ1-3; d_gene: NA
CDR3nt: TGTGCCAGCTCACTTTGGTTGGGGGACGTCGGCTTC; CDR3aa: CASSLWLGDVGF; v_gene: TRBV18; abundance: NA; len: 12; j_gene: TRBJ1-2; d_gene: NA
CDR3nt: TGTGCCAGCAGTGGCGGGAGCTCCTATAATTCACCCCTCCACTTT; CDR3aa: CASSGGSSYNSPLHF; v_gene: TRBV25-1; abundance: few; len: 15; j_gene: TRBJ1-6; d_gene: NA
CDR3nt: TGTGCCAGCAGCGTAGAGGTAGCTCTCCCCGGGGAGCTGTTTTTT; CDR3aa: CASSVEVALPGELFF; v_gene: TRBV9; abundance: NA; len: 15; j_gene: TRBJ2-2; d_gene: NA
CDR3nt: TGTGCCAGCAGCCAACAGGGGCATGAGCAGTTCTTC; CDR3aa: CASSQQGHEQFF; v_gene: TRBV5-4; abundance: many; len: 12; j_gene: TRBJ2-1; d_gene: TRBD1
CDR3nt: TGCAGTGCTACGAACCCCACAGGGAACACTGAAGCTTTCTTT; CDR3aa: CSATNPTGNTEAFF; v_gene: TRBV20-1; abundance: many; len: 14; j_gene: TRBJ1-1; d_gene: NA
CDR3nt: TGTGCCACCAGCAGAGATCGGAACTATGGCTACACCTTC; CDR3aa: CATSRDRNYGYTF; v_gene: TRBV15; abundance: few; len: 13; j_gene: TRBJ1-2; d_gene: NA
CDR3nt: TGTGCCAGCAGTCCGGGACTAGCTACCGGGGAGCTGTTTTTT; CDR3aa: CASSPGLATGELFF; v_gene: TRBV6-5; abundance: many; len: 14; j_gene: TRBJ2-2; d_gene: TRBD2
CDR3nt: TGTGCCACCAGCAGAGGGTACAATGAGCAGTTCTTC; CDR3aa: CATSRGYNEQFF; v_gene: TRBV15; abundance: NA; len: 12; j_gene: TRBJ2-1; d_gene: NA
CDR3nt: TGTGCCAGCTCTCAGAGCTCTGGGGCCAACGTCCTGACTTTC; CDR3aa: CASSQSSGANVLTF; v_gene: TRBV18; abundance: many; len: 14; j_gene: TRBJ2-6; d_gene: NA
CDR3nt: TGTGCCACCAGTGACTCGGACAGCCTTGGGGCCAACGTCCTGACTTTC; CDR3aa: CATSDSDSLGANVLTF; v_gene: TRBV24-1; abundance: few; len: 16; j_gene: TRBJ2-6; d_gene: NA
CDR3nt: TGCAGCGTTGACGGCGTGAACACTGAAGCTTTCTTT; CDR3aa: CSVDGVNTEAFF; v_gene: TRBV29-1; abundance: few; len: 12; j_gene: TRBJ1-1; d_gene: NA
CDR3nt: TGCGCCAGCAGCTTTCTGGGACTAGCGGCAGATACGCAGTATTTT; CDR3aa: CASSFLGLAADTQYF; v_gene: TRBV5-1; abundance: NA; len: 15; j_gene: TRBJ2-3; d_gene: TRBD2
CDR3nt: TGTGCCAGCAGCCAAGATCTGTCAGGCTACGAGCAGTACTTC; CDR3aa: CASSQDLSGYEQYF; v_gene: TRBV3-1; abundance: NA; len: 14; j_gene: TRBJ2-7; d_gene: NA
CDR3nt: TGTGCCAGCAGCTCATCAACAGGGCCCCGTAACTATGGCTACACCTTC; CDR3aa: CASSSSTGPRNYGYTF; v_gene: TRBV7-8; abundance: once; len: 16; j_gene: TRBJ1-2; d_gene: NA
CDR3nt: TGTGCCAGCAGCTTAGTTGGCCAGGGAACAGATACGCAGTATTTT; CDR3aa: CASSLVGQGTDTQYF; v_gene: TRBV7-2; abundance: few; len: 15; j_gene: TRBJ2-3; d_gene: NA
CDR3nt: TGTGCCAGCAGCTTACGAGGGGAGGAGTCCGAGCAGTACTTC; CDR3aa: CASSLRGEESEQYF; v_gene: TRBV7-6; abundance: NA; len: 14; j_gene: TRBJ2-7; d_gene: NA
CDR3nt: TGTGCCAGCAGCTTAGCCGGGACACAGTTCTTC; CDR3aa: CASSLAGTQFF; v_gene: TRBV7-9; abundance: few; len: 11; j_gene: TRBJ2-1; d_gene: NA
CDR3nt: TGTGCCAGCGGAAGGGGTCTCACTGAAGCTTTCTTT; CDR3aa: CASGRGLTEAFF; v_gene: TRBV6-5; abundance: few; len: 12; j_gene: TRBJ1-1; d_gene: NA
CDR3nt: TGTGCCAGCAGTTTAAGAGGAGGGGGAGGCAATCAGCCCCAGCATTTT; CDR3aa: CASSLRGGGGNQPQHF; v_gene: TRBV12-3/TRBV12-4; abundance: few; len: 16; j_gene: TRBJ1-5; d_gene: NA
CDR3nt: TGCGCCAGCAGCTTGGAGGACAGGGGATACGAGCAGTACTTC; CDR3aa: CASSLEDRGYEQYF; v_gene: TRBV5-1; abundance: NA; len: 14; j_gene: TRBJ2-7; d_gene: TRBD1
CDR3nt: TGTGCCAGCAGTCCGCCCGCGGACCGATATGGGCCCCAGCATTTT; CDR3aa: CASSPPADRYGPQHF; v_gene: TRBV6-5; abundance: many; len: 15; j_gene: TRBJ1-5; d_gene: NA
CDR3nt: TGCAGTGCGTTACAGGGGATTACTAATGAAAAACTGTTTTTT; CDR3aa: CSALQGITNEKLFF; v_gene: TRBV20-1; abundance: few; len: 14; j_gene: TRBJ1-4; d_gene: TRBD1
CDR3nt: TGTGCCAGCAGCTTAGGGGCGGGGCATCTGGACATTCAGTACTTC; CDR3aa: CASSLGAGHLDIQYF; v_gene: TRBV7-9; abundance: many; len: 15; j_gene: TRBJ2-4; d_gene: NA
CDR3nt: TGTGCCAGCAGTTCGCTCACCCAGGGATATCAGCCCCAGCATTTT; CDR3aa: CASSSLTQGYQPQHF; v_gene: TRBV6-5; abundance: NA; len: 15; j_gene: TRBJ1-5; d_gene: NA
CDR3nt: TGTGCCAGCAGTTACCACCCGGACAGGGCAGATTCCTATGGCTACACCTTC; CDR3aa: CASSYHPDRADSYGYTF; v_gene: TRBV6-5; abundance: few; len: 17; j_gene: TRBJ1-2; d_gene: TRBD1
CDR3nt: TGTGCCAGCAGCATCGACATCTCCTACGAGCAGTACTTC; CDR3aa: CASSIDISYEQYF; v_gene: TRBV5-4; abundance: NA; len: 13; j_gene: TRBJ2-7; d_gene: NA
CDR3nt: TGTGCCAGCAGCCAAGGGACAGGGGAGAGCTACACCTTC; CDR3aa: CASSQGTGESYTF; v_gene: TRBV3-1; abundance: few; len: 13; j_gene: TRBJ1-2; d_gene: TRBD1
CDR3nt: TGCGCCAGCAGTGGGGGGTGGTCCACTGAAGCTTTCTTT; CDR3aa: CASSGGWSTEAFF; v_gene: TRBV4-1; abundance: NA; len: 13; j_gene: TRBJ1-1; d_gene: NA
CDR3nt: TGTGCCAGCAGTTACGGACAGACCCTCTCTGGGGCCAACGTCCTGACTTTC; CDR3aa: CASSYGQTLSGANVLTF; v_gene: TRBV6-6; abundance: few; len: 17; j_gene: TRBJ2-6; d_gene: NA
CDR3nt: TGCAGTGCTCACTGGTACAATGAGCAGTTCTTC; CDR3aa: CSAHWYNEQFF; v_gene: TRBV20-1; abundance: NA; len: 11; j_gene: TRBJ2-1; d_gene: NA
CDR3nt: TGCGCCAGCAGCCAAGGTGGCCTCTACATAAACTATGGCTACACCTTC; CDR3aa: CASSQGGLYINYGYTF; v_gene: TRBV4-1; abundance: few; len: 16; j_gene: TRBJ1-2; d_gene: NA
CDR3nt: TGTGCCAGCAGCCAAGTTACAGCGAACACTGAAGCTTTCTTT; CDR3aa: CASSQVTANTEAFF; v_gene: TRBV7-8; abundance: NA; len: 14; j_gene: TRBJ1-1; d_gene: NA
CDR3nt: TGTGCCAGCAACTCCGACAGCCCCTCAGGCTACACCTTC; CDR3aa: CASNSDSPSGYTF; v_gene: TRBV12-3/TRBV12-4; abundance: NA; len: 13; j_gene: TRBJ1-2; d_gene: NA
CDR3nt: TGCGCCAGCAGCCAAGAGCGGTCATACAATGAGCAGTTCTTC; CDR3aa: CASSQERSYNEQFF; v_gene: TRBV4-1; abundance: NA; len: 14; j_gene: TRBJ2-1; d_gene: NA
CDR3nt: TGTGCCAGCAGTTACATCCGACAGGACAGCCCCAATCAGCCCCAGCATTTT; CDR3aa: CASSYIRQDSPNQPQHF; v_gene: TRBV6-2/TRBV6-3; abundance: few; len: 17; j_gene: TRBJ1-5; d_gene: NA
CDR3nt: TGCAGCGTCAGGGACAGCCGAACCCTTAATGAGCAGTTCTTC; CDR3aa: CSVRDSRTLNEQFF; v_gene: TRBV29-1; abundance: few; len: 14; j_gene: TRBJ2-1; d_gene: TRBD1
CDR3nt: TGTGCCAGTGCAGACAGGGTAGGCGGTGGCTACACCTTC; CDR3aa: CASADRVGGGYTF; v_gene: TRBV19; abundance: NA; len: 13; j_gene: TRBJ1-2; d_gene: TRBD1
CDR3nt: TGTGCCACCAGTGGGAGAAAGAGCCTTACAGATACGCAGTATTTT; CDR3aa: CATSGRKSLTDTQYF; v_gene: TRBV24-1; abundance: NA; len: 15; j_gene: TRBJ2-3; d_gene: NA